Each of the 8 T cell receptor beta chains below was sequenced from the same sample in a study of T cells in women clearing cervical HPV infection. Only in-frame clones appear in the TCRdb table, and some are missing; sequencing was by immunoSEQ multiplex PCR. The sample data list roughly 48,000 clones. The source material was blood buffy coat. Every receptor here comes from a woman between 18 and 75 years old with a cervical HPV16 infection that either progressed to CIN3+ or cleared (not recorded which).

Turning to this clone: The CDR3 end lies 3 residues beyond the end of the read and is filled in from the germline J gene. The chain links TRBV7-9 to TRBJ2-7; TRBD1 matches at 7 bases. There are 15 residues in the CDR3. V dropped 4 bases and J dropped 3; count of bases not matched to a gene: 9. Looked up from germline, CDR1 is SEHNR and CDR2 is FQNEAQ (reference sequence). The part of the CDR3 DNA that was read is TGTGCCAGCAGCTCTACACAGGGGTGGGACTACGAG. It specifies CASSSTQGWDYE. The entire CDR3 protein is CASSSTQGWDYEQYF.

Remarks on this clone: The read stops 3 residues short of the end of the CDR3; the missing end is completed from the germline J gene. The gene calls are TRBV28 and TRBJ1-1; 8 bases line up with TRBD1. Germline V gives CDR1 MDHEN, CDR2 SYDVKM. Unmatched junction bases numbered 2, after V lost 5 bases and J lost 3 bases. The length of the CDR3 is 13 residues. CDR3 bases read: TGTGCCAGCAGTATACAGGGGGACACTGAA. Translating gives CASSIQGDTE. The CDR3 in full is CASSIQGDTEAFF.

Worth noting for this clone: The read ends 3 residues before the CDR3 terminus; that terminus is restored from the germline J gene. This chain links TRBV30 with TRBJ2-7; D may be TRBD2 (5 bases). The V end was cut by 5 bases, the J end by 2 bases, with 16 bases between. This CDR3 region has 14 residues. The germline V gene has CDR1 GTSNPN and CDR2 SVGIG (reference sequence). The CDR3 reads CAWGKRLRAYEQYF. The CDR3 bases that were read are TGTGCCTGGGGGAAGCGGCTTAGGGCCTACGAG.

With respect to this clone: The CDR3 end falls 3 residues outside the read, so it is completed with the germline J gene. The rearrangement links TRBV5-1 to TRBJ2-1, with 9 bases lining up with TRBD1. Unmatched junction bases numbered 5, after V lost 1 base and J lost 6 bases. The CDR3 spans 15 residues. CDR1 and CDR2 from the germline V gene are SGHRS and YFSETQ. CDR3 DNA (partial): TGCGCCAGCAGCTTGTCTAACAGGGGGCTCAATGAG. This translates into CASSLSNRGLNE. The CDR3 as a whole reads CASSLSNRGLNEQFF.

CDR3 DNA (partial): TGCGCCAGCAGCTTAAAGGGCTGGGGCGATACG. This sequence encodes CASSLKGWGDT. Given in full, the CDR3 is CASSLKGWGDTQYF. V usage is TRBV5-1 and J usage is TRBJ2-3; tentative D call: TRBD1 (5 bases). The DNA ends 3 residues before the CDR3 does, and the rest of the CDR3 is filled in from the germline J gene. Germline V gene data show CDR1 as SGHRS and CDR2 as YFSETQ. Trimming took off 2 bases at V and 6 bases at J, with 13 bases between the two ends. The CDR3 extends over 14 amino acids.

About this clone itself: The sequence runs out 3 residues before the end of the CDR3; the remainder is reconstructed from the germline J gene. The chain couples TRBV6-1 to TRBJ1-4; 10 positions match TRBD1. Germline CDR1 MNHNS, CDR2 SASEGT. Trimming removed 4 bases from V and 8 bases from J; junction bases left unmatched: 7. CDR3 size: 15 residues. The CDR3 DNA, read in part, is TGTGCCAGCAGTGTAGACAGGGGGCGCAGGGAAAAA. As protein: CASSVDRGRREK. The whole CDR3 sequence is CASSVDRGRREKLFF.

CDR3 sequence: CASSLVAGNTDTQYF. Incomplete CDR3 DNA: TGCGCCAGCAGCTTGGTAGCGGGCAACACAGATACG. The chain has TRBV5-1 and TRBJ2-3, with 7 bases lining up with TRBD2. The observed sequence ends 3 residues before the CDR3 terminus, with the missing tail filled in from the germline J gene. Germline-derived CDR1 and CDR2 are SGHRS and YFSETQ. V lost 0 bases, J lost 2 bases, and 3 bases stayed unmatched. This CDR3 is 15 amino acids long.

Turning to this clone: Read coverage stops 3 residues before the CDR3 terminus; the germline J gene supplies the remainder. V gene TRBV24-1 combines with J gene TRBJ2-5, with 8 bases aligning to TRBD1. Germline values: CDR1 KGHDR, CDR2 SFDVKD. The CDR3 length is 15 residues. Trimming cost V 5 bases and J 5 bases; bases outside gene matches: 9. The chain's CDR3 is CATSGGQGFVETQYF. The DNA read from the CDR3 is TGTGCCACCAGTGGTGGACAGGGCTTTGTGGAGACC.